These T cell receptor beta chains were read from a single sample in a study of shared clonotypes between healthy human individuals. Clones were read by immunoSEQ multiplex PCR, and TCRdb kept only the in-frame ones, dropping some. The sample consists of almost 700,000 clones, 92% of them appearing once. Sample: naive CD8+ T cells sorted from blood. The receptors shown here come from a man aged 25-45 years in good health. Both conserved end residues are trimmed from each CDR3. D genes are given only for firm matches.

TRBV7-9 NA ASSSRDFPANTGELF
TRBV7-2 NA ASSERVASSTDTQY
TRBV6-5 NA ASSSGSSWGQETQY
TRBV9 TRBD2 ASSYSREDSADTQY
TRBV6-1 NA ASRVGRTGRYEQY
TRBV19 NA ASSALVGEDFNYGYT
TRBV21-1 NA ASSKDPGTSGYNEQF
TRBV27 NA ASSLGETQY
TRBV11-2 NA ASTVTATNEKLF
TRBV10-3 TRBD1 AISDSGTGGTEAF
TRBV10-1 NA ASSDRNYNEQF
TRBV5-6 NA ASSLAAGSNQPQH
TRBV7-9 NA ASSSLRGTYNSPLH
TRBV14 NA ASSQDTQGEETQY
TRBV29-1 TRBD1 SVEDPEADRMTDTQY
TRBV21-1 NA ASSNPRTSETQY
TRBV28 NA ASNQATTYEQY
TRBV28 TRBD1 ASFPRGKTEAF
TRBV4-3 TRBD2 ASSPGGRNNEQF
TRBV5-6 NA ASSLVGNSGDEQF
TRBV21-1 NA ASSKGGTGYPYEQY
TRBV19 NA ASSINLGYTEAF
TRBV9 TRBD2 ASSAYNSGLVGETQY
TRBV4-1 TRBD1 ASSQVGQGTDYEQY
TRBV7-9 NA ASSPPAGAAVGTQY
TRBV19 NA ASSPRWGPMDEQF
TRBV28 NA ASSLQGEGLNEKLF
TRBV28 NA ASRLRFGGENQPQH
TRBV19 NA ASSIPFGQETQY
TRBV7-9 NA ASSSGPLPSHEQY
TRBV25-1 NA ASSDGVGGGPGANVLT
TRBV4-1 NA ASRTATDRNTIY
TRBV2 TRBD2 ASKPVSGSQETQY
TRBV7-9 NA ASSPEMNTEAF
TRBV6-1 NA ASSVRVGDTEAF
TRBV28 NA ASSFRLRGSGNTIY
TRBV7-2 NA ASSFLVGDGTGELF
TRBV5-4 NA ASSLDGGAGQPQH
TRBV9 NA ASSVGGGYT
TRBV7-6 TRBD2 ASSLLAGEDNEQF
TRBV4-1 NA ASRNRREINTEAF
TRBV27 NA ASRGSSRQPQH
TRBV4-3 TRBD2 ASSRGGTNTGELF
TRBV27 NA ASSSWRGAKMNTEAF
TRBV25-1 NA ASSGNTIY
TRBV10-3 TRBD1 AIRGGQGYEQY
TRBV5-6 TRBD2 ASSYSGTYPTDTQY
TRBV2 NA ASSTRSGQF
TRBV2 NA ASWGSTEAF
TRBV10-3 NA AISPSGTHTEAF
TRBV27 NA ASSFPGPYNEQF
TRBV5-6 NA ASSLERYEQY
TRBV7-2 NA ASRPPPTERPYNEQF
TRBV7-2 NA ASSLVGQNPSYEQY
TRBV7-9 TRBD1 ASSHPGQGAGKNIQY
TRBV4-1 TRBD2 ASRDSGSGLYEQF